These 12 T cell receptor beta chains share one sample of origin, sequenced in a study of PD-1 blockade in classical Hodgkin lymphoma. The time point: cycle 4 day 1 (C4D1), after six to seven weeks of nivolumab. Patients all relapsed after autologous stem cell transplantation, and there was variation in brentuximab vedotin exposure. Sequencing was performed with immunoSEQ multiplex PCR; in TCRdb, only in-frame clones are kept and a portion is missing. Among 100,000 to 120,000 clones listed, about 92% were seen once. Material: peripheral blood mononuclear cells (PBMCs), obtained before the fourth cycle of nivolumab. The origin of the receptors is a human donor with classical Hodgkin lymphoma.

The rearrangement links TRBV7-9 to TRBJ2-1, with 8 bases aligning to TRBD2. CDR1 SEHNR and CDR2 FQNEAQ come from the germline V gene (reference sequence). This CDR3 comprises 15 residues. V lost 2 bases and J lost 4; bases outside the gene matches: 4. CDR3 loop: CASSLLAGLYNEQFF. In nucleotides, the CDR3 is TGTGCCAGCAGCTTACTAGCGGGTCTTTACAATGAGCAGTTCTTC.

This chain connects TRBV10-2 to TRBJ1-5, with no clear D. CDR3 size: 12 residues. Trimming shortened V by 4 bases and J by 6 bases, and 7 bases separated the two germline ends. CDR1 and CDR2 from the germline V gene are WSHSY and SAAADI. The DNA for the CDR3 is TGCGCCAGCAGTGGGTGGGTTCAGCCCCAGCATTTT. Protein sequence: CASSGWVQPQHF.

The chain couples TRBV9 to TRBJ2-7, with 9 bases identical to TRBD2. The germline V gene encodes CDR1 SGDLS and CDR2 YYNGEE. The CDR3 covers 17 residues. V dropped 4 bases and J dropped 1; count of bases not matched to a gene: 12. The DNA for the CDR3 is TGTGCCAGCAGCATAGCGGGAGCCCCCTATGGGTCCTACGAGCAGTACTTC. As protein: CASSIAGAPYGSYEQYF.

Only one count was recorded for this clone. The gene calls are TRBV7-9 and TRBJ2-1; D gene unclear. Trimming removed 5 bases from V and 3 bases from J, with 5 bases in between. The CDR3 consists of 12 residues. Germline CDR1 SEHNR, CDR2 FQNEAQ (reference sequence). The CDR3 DNA follows: TGTGCCAGCAGCACCAGCTACAATGAGCAGTTCTTC. Its protein is CASSTSYNEQFF. Combining the CDR3 with reference TRBV7-9 and TRBJ2-1 gives the whole variable domain DTGVSQNPRHKITKRGQNVTFRCDPISEHNRLYWYRQTLGQGPEFLTYFQNEAQLEKSRLLSDRFSAERPKGSFSTLEIQRTEQGDSAMYLCASSTSYNEQFFGPGTRLTVL.

The V and J genes are TRBV15 and TRBJ2-7; D ambiguous. The ends were cut back, 0 bases at V and 0 bases at J, with 9 bases in the middle. CDR1 LNHNV and CDR2 YYDKDF come from the germline V gene (reference sequence). The CDR3 is 15 amino acids. The CDR3, as DNA: TGTGCCACCAGCAGAGATCGGGCAAGCTCCTACGAGCAGTACTTC. Amino acids: CATSRDRASSYEQYF.

This clone was counted a single time. The chain employs TRBV28 and TRBJ2-6; weak D call: TRBD1 (6 bases). The CDR3 runs to 16 residues. The V gene lost 6 bases and the J gene lost 1 base, with 13 bases spanning the gap. Per germline, CDR1 MDHEN and CDR2 SYDVKM. This CDR3 is CASRASTGSGANVLTF. In DNA form, the CDR3 reads TGTGCCAGCAGAGCCTCTACAGGGTCTGGGGCCAACGTCCTGACTTTC.

This clone has a single count. The chain carries TRBV11-3 and TRBJ2-1, with a possible D match to TRBD2 (5 bases). The CDR3 is 13 amino acids. V lost 1 base, J lost 7 bases, and 8 bases lay in between. The V gene's germline CDR1 is SGHNT and CDR2 YENEEA. The CDR3 is CASSLGEGNEQFF. DNA for the CDR3: TGTGCCAGCAGCTTAGGAGAGGGAAATGAGCAGTTCTTC.

The chain links TRBV6-5 to TRBJ1-2; 7 bases align to TRBD1. This CDR3 region has 14 residues. V lost 4 bases, J lost 7 bases, and 9 bases stayed unmatched. The germline gives CDR1 MNHEY, CDR2 SVGAGI. This CDR3 reads CASSLGPHRGGYTF. Written as DNA, the CDR3 is TGTGCCAGCAGTTTGGGACCCCACAGGGGTGGCTACACCTTC.

V is TRBV18 and J is TRBJ1-1; D uncertain. This CDR3 has 13 amino acids. Germline-derived CDR1 and CDR2 are KGHSH and LQKENI. V was clipped by 6 bases and J by 1 base, with 9 bases between them. The CDR3 is CASSEAGNTEAFF. CDR3 nucleotides: TGTGCCAGCTCCGAGGCGGGGAACACTGAAGCTTTCTTT.

The chain has TRBV18 and TRBJ1-2; D not certain. The CDR3 is 17 amino acids. Trimming removed 2 bases at V and 1 base at J, with 17 bases between. Germline CDR1 is KGHSH and CDR2 is LQKENI. CDR3 amino acids: CASSPGPRIKLNYGYTF. In DNA, the CDR3 is TGTGCCAGCTCACCAGGCCCCCGGATAAAGCTTAACTATGGCTACACCTTC.

This clone was detected a few times. This chain uses TRBV7-8 with TRBJ1-2; TRBD1 matches 11 bases. With 4 bases clipped from V and 5 bases from J, the junction kept 3 bases outside the gene matches. The CDR3 sequence is 14 residues long. Germline V gives CDR1 SGHVS, CDR2 FQNEAQ. The chain's CDR3 is CASSSGQGGYGYTF. CDR3 nucleotide sequence: TGTGCCAGCAGCTCGGGACAGGGGGGGTATGGCTACACCTTC. The full variable domain, with the rest looked up from reference TRBV7-8 and TRBJ1-2, is GAGVSQSPRYKVAKRGQDVALRCDPISGHVSLFWYQQALGQGPEFLTYFQNEAQLDKSGLPSDRFFAERPEGSVSTLKIQRTQQEDSAVYLCASSSGQGGYGYTFGSGTRLTVV.

The chain is built from TRBV6-1 and TRBJ2-1; TRBD2 agrees at 8 bases. The CDR3 is 15 residues long. Germline V gene sequence: CDR1 MNHNS, CDR2 SASEGT. V lost 2 bases and J lost 2; bases outside the gene matches: 2. CDR3 region: CASSELSGTYNEQFF. In DNA, the CDR3 is TGTGCCAGCAGTGAACTTAGCGGGACCTACAATGAGCAGTTCTTC.